This passage covers 26 T cell receptor beta chains from one sample sequenced in a study of technical replicates of blood from a handful of donors. Repertoires were generated with immunoSEQ multiplex PCR, while TCRdb's copy carries only in-frame clones and drops some. The sample yields about 62,000 clones, around 87% seen once. Specimen: PBMCs. Receptors were obtained from a human donor in good health. Some clones in this sample may be carry-over from other donors' samples.

The chain uses TRBV15 and TRBJ2-7, with TRBD1 as a possible D gene (5 bases). CDR1 LNHNV and CDR2 YYDKDF come from the germline V gene (reference sequence). CDR3 length equals 12 residues. Trimming left V 1 base short and J 7 bases short, with 8 bases between. The CDR3 DNA follows: TGTGCCACCAGCAGAGGGGGCGGAGAGCAGTACTTC. Its translation: CATSRGGGEQYF.

This clone was observed once. The V gene is TRBV27, the J gene TRBJ2-7, with TRBD1 as a possible D gene (6 bases). Germline V CDR1 and CDR2: MNHEY, SMNVEV (reference sequence). This CDR3 comprises 13 residues. Trimming cost V 4 bases and J 4 bases, with 11 bases left between them. CDR3 DNA: TGTGCCAGCAGTTCCGAGGGGACATACGAGCAGTACTTC. Its translation: CASSSEGTYEQYF.

This clone was seen once. This chain connects TRBV6-4 to TRBJ2-3; tentatively, D is TRBD2 (5 bases). The ends were cut back, 6 bases at V and 0 bases at J, with 10 bases in the middle. CDR3 length: 14 residues. Germline loops: CDR1 MRHNA, CDR2 SNTAGT. CDR3 amino acids: CASSLDFSTDTQYF. The CDR3 DNA follows: TGTGCCAGCAGCTTGGACTTTAGCACAGATACGCAGTATTTT.

V gene TRBV12-5 combines with J gene TRBJ2-7, with 9 bases identical to TRBD1. The V and J ends lost 7 bases and 4 bases, in that order; junction bases with no gene match: 8. CDR3 length: 14 residues. Germline CDR1 is LGHNT and CDR2 is FRNRAP. CDR3 residues: CASALGTGSYEQYF. DNA of the CDR3: TGTGCTAGTGCCCTGGGGACAGGGTCTTACGAGCAGTACTTC.

This clone appeared a single time. V is TRBV5-3 and J is TRBJ1-1; weak D call: TRBD1 (5 bases). TRBV5-3 is an open reading frame, and its role is uncertain. The CDR3 runs to 17 residues. Trimming took off 4 bases at V and 1 base at J, with 20 bases between the two ends. The CDR3 is CARSPGEGRTWNTEAFF. The CDR3 DNA follows: TGTGCCAGAAGCCCTGGGGAGGGGAGGACGTGGAACACTGAAGCTTTCTTT.

The chain links TRBV4-3 to TRBJ2-3, with 14 bases aligning to TRBD2. CDR1 LGHNA and CDR2 YSLEER come from the germline V gene. With V trimmed by 0 bases and J by 0 bases, 5 bases remained unmatched. The CDR3 has 19 amino acids. Here the CDR3 DNA reads TGCGCCAGCAGCCAAGATTTGACTAGCGGGGGGGTAAGCACAGATACGCAGTATTTT. Translating it yields CASSQDLTSGGVSTDTQYF.

The gene calls are TRBV7-2 and TRBJ1-2; no definite D call. The length of the CDR3 is 13 residues. The V gene's germline CDR1 is SGHTA and CDR2 FQGNSA. V lost 3 bases, J lost 1 base, and 6 bases lay in between. CDR3 bases: TGTGCCAGCAGCTTTTCGGTTAACTATGGCTACACCTTC. It is translated as CASSFSVNYGYTF.

The V and J genes are TRBV18 and TRBJ2-7; the match to TRBD1 covers 7 bases. J was trimmed by 6 bases and V by 4 bases; bases with no gene match: 6. CDR1 and CDR2 from the germline V gene are KGHSH and LQKENI. The CDR3 covers 13 residues. The CDR3 is CASSLWDSTEQYF. As DNA, the CDR3 is TGTGCCAGCTCACTGTGGGACAGCACCGAGCAGTACTTC.

The chain links TRBV18 to TRBJ2-3; the match to TRBD1 covers 7 bases. J was trimmed by 6 bases and V by 6 bases; bases with no gene match: 12. This CDR3 is built from 15 residues. The germline V gene encodes CDR1 KGHSH and CDR2 LQKENI. CDR3 amino acids: CASSPRTGFADTQYF. CDR3 coding DNA: TGTGCCAGCTCGCCAAGGACAGGCTTCGCGGATACGCAGTATTTT.

This chain joins TRBV11-3 and TRBJ2-3, with 7 bases aligning to TRBD2. The CDR3 covers 14 residues. CDR1 and CDR2 (germline): SGHNT, YENEEA. V lost 2 bases, J lost 2 bases, and 1 base stayed unmatched. In nucleotides, the CDR3 is TGTGCCAGCAGCTTACGGGGGGACACAGATACGCAGTATTTT. Translating it yields CASSLRGDTDTQYF.

J is TRBJ2-7 and V is TRBV30; D is possibly TRBD1 (6 bases). CDR3 length: 14 amino acids. Trimming cost V 3 bases and J 0 bases, with 12 bases left between them. Germline CDR1 is GTSNPN and CDR2 is SVGIG (reference sequence). The CDR3 region is CAWRQGQGSYEQYF. The DNA of the CDR3 is TGTGCCTGGAGACAGGGCCAAGGCTCCTACGAGCAGTACTTC.

The V gene is TRBV5-4, the J gene TRBJ1-1, with TRBD1 matching over 7 bases. The CDR3 runs to 16 residues. Germline V gives CDR1 SGHNT, CDR2 YYREEE (reference sequence). The ends lost 4 bases at V and 0 bases at J; junction bases unmatched: 9. DNA of the CDR3: TGTGCCAGCAGCCTCGGGACAGTGGTGATGAACACTGAAGCTTTCTTT. This encodes CASSLGTVVMNTEAFF.

V is TRBV6-5 and J is TRBJ1-2; no firm D call. Germline CDR1 and CDR2: MNHEY and SVGAGI. With 10 bases removed from V and 8 bases from J, the gap between germline ends came to 20 bases. The CDR3 is 13 residues long. The CDR3 here is CATGEAGKIGYTF. As DNA, the CDR3 is TGTGCCACCGGGGAGGCCGGAAAAATCGGCTACACCTTC.

V usage is TRBV27 and J usage is TRBJ1-3, with D unclear. Per germline, CDR1 MNHEY and CDR2 SMNVEV (reference sequence). This CDR3 has 14 residues. The V end lost 3 bases, the J end lost 1 base, and 7 bases lay between the germline ends. The CDR3 loop is CASSFVGSGNTIYF. CDR3 bases: TGTGCCAGCAGTTTCGTCGGGTCTGGAAACACCATATATTTT.

The gene calls are TRBV18 and TRBJ2-1; 9 bases are a match to TRBD2. The CDR3 covers 16 residues. V was clipped by 3 bases and J by 1 base; unmatched bases: 4. CDR1 and CDR2 from the germline V gene are KGHSH and LQKENI. The CDR3 here is CASSPTSGRSYNEQFF. In nucleotides, the CDR3 is TGTGCCAGCTCACCTACGAGCGGGAGGTCCTACAATGAGCAGTTCTTC. The full variable domain, its missing parts supplied by reference TRBV18 and TRBJ2-1, is NAGVMQNPRHLVRRRGQEARLRCSPMKGHSHVYWYRQLPEEGLKFMVYLQKENIIDESGMPKERFSAEFPKEGPSILRIQQVVRGDSAAYFCASSPTSGRSYNEQFFGPGTRLTVL.

This clone was counted once. The chain couples TRBV19 to TRBJ2-1; 9 bases are shared with TRBD2. The CDR3 runs 15 residues. Per germline, CDR1 LNHDA and CDR2 SQIVND (reference sequence). J gave up 7 bases and V 3 bases, and 7 bases lay outside the gene matches. CDR3 region: CASSIVAGANNEQFF. The CDR3 nucleotides read TGTGCCAGTAGTATTGTAGCGGGAGCTAATAATGAGCAGTTCTTC.

The rearrangement links TRBV7-2 to TRBJ2-1; maybe TRBD2 (5 bases). Looked up from germline, CDR1 is SGHTA and CDR2 is FQGNSA. The CDR3 length is 14 residues. The V end lost 6 bases, the J end lost 8 bases, and 17 bases lay between the germline ends. The DNA for the CDR3 is TGTGCCAGCAGGGTGGGAGTCTCCGGGGATGAGCAGTTCTTC. Its translation is CASRVGVSGDEQFF.

The chain joins TRBV7-8 to TRBJ2-1; TRBD2 is a possible D gene (5 bases). Germline assignment: CDR1 SGHVS and CDR2 FQNEAQ. The CDR3 runs to 17 residues. Trimming took off 1 base at V and 0 bases at J, with 13 bases between the two ends. The CDR3, as DNA: TGTGCCAGCAGCTTAGTGGTTCGGGAAATCTCCTACAATGAGCAGTTCTTC. Its translation is CASSLVVREISYNEQFF.

The count of this clone is one. The chain combines TRBV7-9 with TRBJ2-5, with D possibly matching TRBD2 (5 bases). Trimming pared 0 bases from V and 4 bases from J, leaving 6 bases between. Germline V gene sequence: CDR1 SEHNR, CDR2 FQNEAQ (reference sequence). CDR3 length: 13 residues. The CDR3 nucleotides are TGTGCCAGCAGCTTAGCGGGGAGAGAGACCCAGTACTTC. Protein product: CASSLAGRETQYF.

The CDR3 reads CASSRDSHNEQFF. CDR3 nucleotides: TGTGCCAGCAGCCGGGACAGCCACAATGAGCAGTTCTTC. The chain links TRBV7-2 to TRBJ2-1, with TRBD1 matching over 7 bases. The germline V gene encodes CDR1 SGHTA and CDR2 FQGNSA. The CDR3 is 13 amino acids. V lost 5 bases and J lost 5; bases outside the gene matches: 3.

The CDR3 sequence: CASSREGQGDNEQFF. The DNA of the CDR3 is TGTGCCAGCAGTCGAGAGGGACAGGGAGACAATGAGCAGTTCTTC. This chain connects TRBV2 to TRBJ2-1; TRBD1 agrees at 9 bases. This CDR3 is built from 15 residues. Trimming removed 5 bases from V and 5 bases from J; junction bases left unmatched: 7. The V gene's germline CDR1 is SNHLY and CDR2 FYNNEI.

This chain links TRBV7-9 with TRBJ1-1; 7 nucleotides agree with TRBD1. This CDR3 has 13 residues. Germline V gives CDR1 SEHNR, CDR2 FQNEAQ (reference sequence). J was trimmed by 4 bases and V by 5 bases; bases with no gene match: 4. The CDR3 protein is CASSGQEGTEAFF. The CDR3 DNA reads TGTGCCAGCAGCGGACAGGAAGGCACTGAAGCTTTCTTT.

CDR3 in DNA: TGTGCCATCAGTTCGACTAGCGGGAGGGATCTAGTTGGCGAGCAGTACTTC. Translating gives CAISSTSGRDLVGEQYF. V and J are TRBV10-3 and TRBJ2-7; TRBD2 agrees at 14 bases. Trimming at V came to 5 bases and at J to 6 bases, leaving 12 bases not matched to a gene. CDR3 length: 17 amino acids. Germline V gene data show CDR1 as ENHRY and CDR2 as SYGVKD.

V is TRBV7-3 and J is TRBJ2-3; D perhaps matches TRBD1 (5 bases). CDR1 is SGHTA, CDR2 FQGTGA, per germline. This CDR3 has 14 residues. Trimming took 3 bases from V and 0 from J, leaving 7 bases between them. CDR3 sequence (DNA): TGTGCCAGCAGCTTTAGGGGCAGCACAGATACGCAGTATTTT. Encoded protein: CASSFRGSTDTQYF.

This chain joins TRBV2 and TRBJ1-2; 7 bases map to TRBD1. Germline loops: CDR1 SNHLY, CDR2 FYNNEI. V lost 6 bases and J lost 2; bases outside the gene matches: 12. The CDR3 contains 16 residues. CDR3 nucleotide sequence: TGTGCCAGCAGGGCGAAACAGGGGCAGAGGAACTATGGCTACACCTTC. Translated: CASRAKQGQRNYGYTF. The full variable domain, rest sourced from reference TRBV2 and TRBJ1-2, is EPEVTQTPSHQVTQMGQEVILRCVPISNHLYFYWYRQILGQKVEFLVSFYNNEISEKSEIFDDQFSVERPDGSNFTLKIRSTKLEDSAMYFCASRAKQGQRNYGYTFGSGTRLTVV.

A single count supports this clone. The chain recombines TRBV21-1 with TRBJ2-3; no check of the table's D call, TRBD2, against the DNA was made. TRBV21-1 is deemed a pseudogene. CDR3 length equals 14 residues. The CDR3, as DNA: TGTGCCCCTAAGCGGGAGTGGGTCCCAGATACGCAGTATTTT. Translating it yields CAPKREWVPDTQYF.